This T cell receptor beta chain was recovered during a study of shared clonotypes between healthy human individuals. In the original processing: Filtering differed, since immunoSEQ gave only junction sequences and no quality scores. The table came from immunoSEQ multiplex PCR; TCRdb's copy has only in-frame clones and leaves some out. D and trimming come from the DNA, and the V and J calls and clone size come from that table. The table records roughly 2,300,000 clones, approximately 90% of them present only once. Overall study findings and caveats: Clonotype sharing among donors was expected to depend on sequencing depth.

Germline V gene lookup returns CDR1 SGHNT and CDR2 YENEEA. J gave up 0 bases and V 1 base, and 6 bases lay outside the gene matches. The CDR3 covers 17 residues. Concerning this clone: Antigen: not known.

The donors, all of them Caucasian adults, lived in Nashville, Tennessee. V gene TRBV11-3 combines with J gene TRBJ2-3; TRBD2 matches 8 bases. The receptor comes from a man younger than 35 in good health. Some clones in this sample may be carry-over from other donors' samples. What was sequenced was naive CD4+ T cells from PBMCs. Subset given: CD45RA+ positively selected. CDR3 bases: TGTGCCAGCAGCTTAGCGAGTACTAGCGGAAGCACAGATACGCAGTATTTT. Protein product: CASSLASTSGSTDTQYF.